These T cell receptor beta chains were read from a single sample in a study of blood T cell repertoires in COVID-19. Sequencing used immunoSEQ multiplex PCR; TCRdb keeps in-frame clones, though not all of them. The sample holds about 260,000 clones, 75% to 90% seen once. Sequenced input: PBMCs or T cells enriched from blood (not recorded which). These receptors all come from a woman in her 30s with acute COVID-19. Both conserved end residues are part of each CDR3. D genes are given only for firm matches. Clone size, where shown, is once, few, many, or a class for clones that have expanded.

>TRBD1|14|TRBV28|TRBJ2-7|once
TGTGCCAGCAGTCTCGGACAGGGATCCTACGAGCAGTACTTC
CASSLGQGSYEQYF
>.|13|TRBV19|TRBJ2-7|once
TGTGCCAGTAGTATAGGCGGTAGCGACGAGCAGTACTTC
CASSIGGSDEQYF
>TRBD1|15|TRBV27|TRBJ2-7|.
TGTGCCAGCAGTCCGAGACAGGGAACGACCTACGAGCAGTACTTC
CASSPRQGTTYEQYF
>TRBD2|13|TRBV2|TRBJ2-3|.
TGTGCCGGGGGACTAGCGAGCACAGATACGCAGTATTTT
CAGGLASTDTQYF
>TRBD2|16|TRBV10-1|TRBJ2-1|few
TGCGCCAGCAGTGAGAATTGGGGCGGGAGGGCCGGTGAGCAGTTCTTC
CASSENWGGRAGEQFF
>TRBD1|13|TRBV29-1|TRBJ2-1|.
TGCAGCACCACAGGGGCTAGGTACAATGAGCAGTTCTTC
CSTTGARYNEQFF
>TRBD1|15|TRBV19|TRBJ2-7|.
TGTGCCAGTAGTTCCGACGGGACAGGGCAGTACGAGCAGTACTTC
CASSSDGTGQYEQYF
>.|14|TRBV11-1|TRBJ2-3|.
TGTGCCAGCAGCTTATACCGGGTGGTTGATACGCAGTATTTT
CASSLYRVVDTQYF
>TRBD1|17|TRBV2|TRBJ1-5|.
TGTGCCAGCAGACCCCCGGGACAGGGGTCTTCGACTCAGCCCCAGCATTTT
CASRPPGQGSSTQPQHF
>TRBD1|14|TRBV10-1|TRBJ2-7|.
TGCGCCAGCAGTGACCCCCGACAGGGGTACGAGCAGTACTTC
CASSDPRQGYEQYF
>TRBD1|15|TRBV30|TRBJ2-2|.
TGTGCCTGGAGCCCCGGGACAGGGTATTCTGGGGAGCTGTTTTTT
CAWSPGTGYSGELFF
>.|13|TRBV11-2|TRBJ1-2|.
TGTGCCAGCAGCTCTACAGGGCCCTATGGCTACACCTTC
CASSSTGPYGYTF
>TRBD2|16|TRBV6-8|TRBJ2-7|.
TGTGCCAGCAGCCCACATTCGCGGGAGGGCCTCTACGAGCAGTACTTC
CASSPHSREGLYEQYF
>.|12|TRBV6-5|TRBJ2-1|.
TGTGCCAGCAGTTCGGTCCAGGATGAGCAGTTCTTC
CASSSVQDEQFF
>TRBD1|15|TRBV28|TRBJ2-1|.
TGTGCCAGCAGTGTATACGGGACAGGGACCAATGAGCAGTTCTTC
CASSVYGTGTNEQFF
>TRBD2|15|TRBV28|TRBJ2-3|.
TGTGCCAGCAGTCCGGGGACTAGAACCACAGATACGCAGTATTTT
CASSPGTRTTDTQYF
>TRBD1|14|TRBV7-6|TRBJ2-7|.
TGTGCCAGCAGCTTGGGACAGGACTCCTACGAGCAGTACTTC
CASSLGQDSYEQYF
>.|16|TRBV5-1|TRBJ2-3|.
TGCGCCAGCAGCTTGGGAACGGGAGCGGTCACAGATACGCAGTATTTT
CASSLGTGAVTDTQYF
>TRBD2|13|TRBV28|TRBJ2-3|.
TGTGCCAGCAGCGGGGCGGGAGGGGATACGCAGTATTTT
CASSGAGGDTQYF
>.|14|TRBV28|TRBJ1-1|once
TGTGCCAGCAGGGACTTCGTGGCCCTTAAGGAAGCTTTCTTT
CASRDFVALKEAFF
>.|15|TRBV4-1|TRBJ1-2|.
TGCGCCAGCAGCCAAGATAGAAAAGTTAACTATGGCTACACCTTC
CASSQDRKVNYGYTF
>TRBD2|14|TRBV23-1|TRBJ2-7|.
TGCGCCAGCAGACTAGCGGGAGCAAGTTACGAGCAGTACTTC
CASRLAGASYEQYF
>TRBD2|15|TRBV3-1/TRBV3-2|TRBJ2-3|.
TGTGCCAGCAGCCAGTTTAGCGGGAGCGGGTATACGCAGTATTTT
CASSQFSGSGYTQYF
>.|14|TRBV7-9|TRBJ2-7|.
TGTGCCAGCAGCTTAGACAGGGCCCCCTACGAGCAGTACTTC
CASSLDRAPYEQYF
>TRBD2|15|TRBV28|TRBJ2-3|.
TGTGCCAGCGACCCTAGCGGGGATAGCACAGATACGCAGTATTTT
CASDPSGDSTDTQYF
>.|15|TRBV27|TRBJ2-1|.
TGTGCCAGCAGTCCCCTCTCGAGCTCCTACAATGAGCAGTTCTTC
CASSPLSSSYNEQFF
>.|13|TRBV7-9|TRBJ2-7|.
TGTGCCAGCAGCCTGGACAGTTCCCACGAGCAGTACTTC
CASSLDSSHEQYF
>.|13|TRBV12-5|TRBJ2-5|once
TGTGCTAGTGGTTTGGACAGGCAAGAGACCCAGTACTTC
CASGLDRQETQYF
>.|11|TRBV24-1|TRBJ2-7|few
TGTGCCACCCAGACAGGATACGAGCAGTACTTC
CATQTGYEQYF
>TRBD2|16|TRBV11-2|TRBJ2-7|.
TGTGCCAGCAGCTTACCGGGACTAGCGGGCGGTTACGAGCAGTACTTC
CASSLPGLAGGYEQYF
>.|16|TRBV7-8|TRBJ1-4|.
TGTGCCAGCAGCCTCATAGGGGCAGTAACTAATGAAAAACTGTTTTTT
CASSLIGAVTNEKLFF
>TRBD2|15|TRBV3-1/TRBV3-2|TRBJ2-7|.
TGTGCCAGCAGCCAAGGGACTAGCGGGATGTACGAGCAGTACTTC
CASSQGTSGMYEQYF
>.|16|TRBV28|TRBJ2-3|.
TGTGCCAGCAGTTTATTGGGTGTGGGGCTCACAGATACGCAGTATTTT
CASSLLGVGLTDTQYF
>.|16|TRBV7-9|TRBJ2-4|.
TGTGCCAGCAGCCAACAAGCAGCGGTAGCCAAAAACATTCAGTACTTC
CASSQQAAVAKNIQYF
>.|14|TRBV2|TRBJ2-3|.
TGTGCCAGCACAGACGAGGTTATAGCAGATACGCAGTATTTT
CASTDEVIADTQYF
>.|14|TRBV19|TRBJ2-7|once
TGTGCCAGTAGTACTCCGGGACTGTTTTACGAGCAGTACTTC
CASSTPGLFYEQYF
>.|13|TRBV5-1|TRBJ2-7|.
TGCGCCAGCAGCCCCCCCGGGGTTGGGGAGCAGTACTTC
CASSPPGVGEQYF
>TRBD1|16|TRBV10-3|TRBJ1-1|.
TGTGCCATCAGGGGACAGGCCACCTCAGGGGACACTGAAGCTTTCTTT
CAIRGQATSGDTEAFF
>.|14|TRBV19|TRBJ1-1|.
TGTGCCAGTAGTATGACAAACCGACCCCCTGAAGCTTTCTTT
CASSMTNRPPEAFF
>TRBD2|16|TRBV9|TRBJ2-2|.
TGTGCCAGCAGCGTAGGTGCTAGCGGCGACACCGGGGAGCTGTTTTTT
CASSVGASGDTGELFF
>.|15|TRBV30|TRBJ1-5|.
TGTGCCTGGAGTGGGTACGGTATGAGCAATCAGCCCCAGCATTTT
CAWSGYGMSNQPQHF
>TRBD1|13|TRBV28|TRBJ1-2|.
TGTGCCAGCAGTTTCGGACAGGGGTATGGCTACACCTTC
CASSFGQGYGYTF
>TRBD2|17|TRBV28|TRBJ2-3|.
TGTGCCAGCAGTTTACCCGGAGCGGGAGGGCCGGGAGATACGCAGTATTTT
CASSLPGAGGPGDTQYF
>TRBD2|15|TRBV20-1|TRBJ2-3|few
TGCAGTGCTAGTGGCCTAGCGGAGAGGGAAGATACGCAGTATTTT
CSASGLAEREDTQYF
>TRBD1|13|TRBV2|TRBJ1-5|.
TGTGCCAGCAAGGGACAGAGCAATCAGCCCCAGCATTTT
CASKGQSNQPQHF
>TRBD1|15|TRBV7-7|TRBJ2-3|.
TGTGCCAGCAGCCGTGGGACAGGTATAACAGATACGCAGTATTTT
CASSRGTGITDTQYF
>.|17|TRBV14|TRBJ1-6|.
TGTGCCAGCAGCCAAGTTAGGACTCTCCTCCGAGGTTCACCCCTCCACTTT
CASSQVRTLLRGSPLHF
>.|17|TRBV7-7|TRBJ2-3|.
TGTGCTAGCAGCAAAGGTTCCCCTGGGGAGGGGGCAGATACGCAGTATTTT
CASSKGSPGEGADTQYF